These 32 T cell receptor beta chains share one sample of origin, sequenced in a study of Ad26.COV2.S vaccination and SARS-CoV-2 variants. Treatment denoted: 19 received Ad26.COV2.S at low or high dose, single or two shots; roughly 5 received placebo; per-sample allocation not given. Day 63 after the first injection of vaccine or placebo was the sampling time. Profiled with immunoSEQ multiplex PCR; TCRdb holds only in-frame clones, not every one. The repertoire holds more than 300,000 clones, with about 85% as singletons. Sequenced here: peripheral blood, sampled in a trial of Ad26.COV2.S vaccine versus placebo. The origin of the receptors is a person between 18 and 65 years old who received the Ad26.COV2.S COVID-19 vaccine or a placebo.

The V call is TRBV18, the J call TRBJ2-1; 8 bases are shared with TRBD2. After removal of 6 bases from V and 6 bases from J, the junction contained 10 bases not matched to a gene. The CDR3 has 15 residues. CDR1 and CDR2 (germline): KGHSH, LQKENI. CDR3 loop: CASSSRGLAGNEQFF. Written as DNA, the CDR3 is TGTGCCAGCTCCTCCCGGGGGCTAGCGGGCAATGAGCAGTTCTTC.

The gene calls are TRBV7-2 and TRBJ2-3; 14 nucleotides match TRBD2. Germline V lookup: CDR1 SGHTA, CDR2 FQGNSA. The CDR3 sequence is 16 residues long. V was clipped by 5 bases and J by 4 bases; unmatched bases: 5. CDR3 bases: TGTGCCAGCAGCCCCCGACTAGCGGGGGGGGCAGATACGCAGTATTTT. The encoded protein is CASSPRLAGGADTQYF.

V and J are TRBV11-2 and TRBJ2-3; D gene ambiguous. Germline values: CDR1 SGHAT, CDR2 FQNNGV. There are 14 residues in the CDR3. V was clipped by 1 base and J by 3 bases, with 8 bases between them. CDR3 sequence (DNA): TGTGCCAGCAGCTTAGGCCAGATGACAGATACGCAGTATTTT. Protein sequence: CASSLGQMTDTQYF. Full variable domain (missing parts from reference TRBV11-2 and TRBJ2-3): EAGVAQSPRYKIIEKRQSVAFWCNPISGHATLYWYQQILGQGPKLLIQFQNNGVVDDSQLPKDRFSAERLKGVDSTLKIQPAKLEDSAVYLCASSLGQMTDTQYFGPGTRLTVL.

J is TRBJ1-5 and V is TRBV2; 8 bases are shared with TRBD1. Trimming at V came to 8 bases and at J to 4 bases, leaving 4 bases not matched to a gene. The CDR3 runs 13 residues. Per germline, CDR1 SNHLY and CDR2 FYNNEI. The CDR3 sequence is CASGRTGNQPQHF. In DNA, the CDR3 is TGTGCCAGCGGTCGGACAGGGAATCAGCCCCAGCATTTT.

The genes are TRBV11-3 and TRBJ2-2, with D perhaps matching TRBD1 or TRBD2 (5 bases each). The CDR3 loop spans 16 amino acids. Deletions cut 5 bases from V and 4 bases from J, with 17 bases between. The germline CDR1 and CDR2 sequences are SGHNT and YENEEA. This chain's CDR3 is CASSPRGRVATGELFF. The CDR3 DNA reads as TGTGCCAGCAGCCCCCGGGGCAGGGTCGCCACCGGGGAGCTGTTTTTT.

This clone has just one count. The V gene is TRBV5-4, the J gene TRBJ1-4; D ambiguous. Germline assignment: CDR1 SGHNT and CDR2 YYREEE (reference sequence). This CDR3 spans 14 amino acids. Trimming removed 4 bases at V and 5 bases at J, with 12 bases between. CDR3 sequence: CASSTGRENEKLFF. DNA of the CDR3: TGTGCCAGCAGCACGGGTCGCGAGAATGAAAAACTGTTTTTT.

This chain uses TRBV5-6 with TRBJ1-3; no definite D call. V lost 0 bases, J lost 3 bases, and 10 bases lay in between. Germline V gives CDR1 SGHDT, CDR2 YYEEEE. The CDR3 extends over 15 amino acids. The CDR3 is CASSLGPADGNTIYF. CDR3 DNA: TGTGCCAGCAGCTTGGGGCCAGCCGATGGAAACACCATATATTTT.

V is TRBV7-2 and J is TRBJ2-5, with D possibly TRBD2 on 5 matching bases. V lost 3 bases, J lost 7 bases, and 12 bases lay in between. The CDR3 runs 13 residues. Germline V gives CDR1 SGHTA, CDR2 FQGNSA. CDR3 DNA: TGTGCCAGCAGCTTTACCCTCGCGGGGACCCAGTACTTC. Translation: CASSFTLAGTQYF.

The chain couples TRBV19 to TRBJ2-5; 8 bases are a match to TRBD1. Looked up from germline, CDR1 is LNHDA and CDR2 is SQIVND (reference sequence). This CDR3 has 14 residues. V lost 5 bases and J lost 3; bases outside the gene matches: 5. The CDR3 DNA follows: TGTGCCAGTAGTGCGAAACAGGGGGAAGAGACCCAGTACTTC. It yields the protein CASSAKQGEETQYF.

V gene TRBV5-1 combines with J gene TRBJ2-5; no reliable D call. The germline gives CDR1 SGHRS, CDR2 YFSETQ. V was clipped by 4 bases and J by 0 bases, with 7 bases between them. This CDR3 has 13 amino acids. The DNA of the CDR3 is TGCGCCAGCAGCCACTTGTACCAAGAGACCCAGTACTTC. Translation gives CASSHLYQETQYF. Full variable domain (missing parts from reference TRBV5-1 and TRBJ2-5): KAGVTQTPRYLIKTRGQQVTLSCSPISGHRSVSWYQQTPGQGLQFLFEYFSETQRNKGNFPGRFSGRQFSNSRSEMNVSTLELGDSALYLCASSHLYQETQYFGPGTRLLVL.

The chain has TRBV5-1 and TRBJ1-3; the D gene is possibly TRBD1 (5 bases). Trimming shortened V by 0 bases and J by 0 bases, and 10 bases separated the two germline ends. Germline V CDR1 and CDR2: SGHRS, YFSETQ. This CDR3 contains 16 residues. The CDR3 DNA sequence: TGCGCCAGCAGCTTGGTCCCAGGGAGCTCTGGAAACACCATATATTTT. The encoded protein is CASSLVPGSSGNTIYF. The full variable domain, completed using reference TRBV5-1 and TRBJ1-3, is KAGVTQTPRYLIKTRGQQVTLSCSPISGHRSVSWYQQTPGQGLQFLFEYFSETQRNKGNFPGRFSGRQFSNSRSEMNVSTLELGDSALYLCASSLVPGSSGNTIYFGEGSWLTVV.

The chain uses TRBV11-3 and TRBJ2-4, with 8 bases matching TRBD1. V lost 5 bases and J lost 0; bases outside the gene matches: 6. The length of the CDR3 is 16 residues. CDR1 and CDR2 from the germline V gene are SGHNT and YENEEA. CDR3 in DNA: TGTGCCAGCAGCGGCAGGGACAGGCTAGCCAAAAACATTCAGTACTTC. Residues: CASSGRDRLAKNIQYF. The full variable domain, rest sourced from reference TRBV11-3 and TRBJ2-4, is EAGVVQSPRYKIIEKKQPVAFWCNPISGHNTLYWYLQNLGQGPELLIRYENEEAVDDSQLPKDRFSAERLKGVDSTLKIQPAELGDSAVYLCASSGRDRLAKNIQYFGAGTRLSVL.

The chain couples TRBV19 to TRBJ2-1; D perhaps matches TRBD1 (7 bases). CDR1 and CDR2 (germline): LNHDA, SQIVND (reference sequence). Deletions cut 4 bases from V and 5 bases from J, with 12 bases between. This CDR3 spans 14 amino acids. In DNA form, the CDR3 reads TGTGCCAGTAGTAGCGGGACAGTTCACAATGAGCAGTTCTTC. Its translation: CASSSGTVHNEQFF.

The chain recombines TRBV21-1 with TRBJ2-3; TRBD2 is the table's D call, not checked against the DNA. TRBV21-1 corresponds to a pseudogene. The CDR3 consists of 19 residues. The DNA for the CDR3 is TGTGCCAGCAGCAAACGCAGAGTATGCCGACCCCGGACTAAGGATACGCAGTATTTT. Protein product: CASSKRRVCRPRTKDTQYF.

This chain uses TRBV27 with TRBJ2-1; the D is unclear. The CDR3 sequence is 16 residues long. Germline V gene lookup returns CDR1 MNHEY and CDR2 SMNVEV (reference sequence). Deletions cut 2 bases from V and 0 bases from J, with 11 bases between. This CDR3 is CASSLRPGGSYNEQFF. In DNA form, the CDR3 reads TGTGCCAGCAGTTTAAGGCCAGGCGGCTCCTACAATGAGCAGTTCTTC.

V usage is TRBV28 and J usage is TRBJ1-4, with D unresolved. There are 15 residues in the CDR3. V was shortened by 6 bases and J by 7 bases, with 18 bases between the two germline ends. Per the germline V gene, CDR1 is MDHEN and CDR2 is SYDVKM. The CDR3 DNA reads TGTGCCAGCAGCCACACCACCTATGGGCTTGAAAAACTGTTTTTT. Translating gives CASSHTTYGLEKLFF.

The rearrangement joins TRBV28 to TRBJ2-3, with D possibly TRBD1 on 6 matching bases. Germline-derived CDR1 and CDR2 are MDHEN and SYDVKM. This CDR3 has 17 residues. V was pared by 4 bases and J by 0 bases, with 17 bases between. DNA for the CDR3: TGTGCCAGCAGTTCATGGGGGCTCGGATCTAGCACAGATACGCAGTATTTT. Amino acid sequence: CASSSWGLGSSTDTQYF.

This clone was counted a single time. The CDR3 bases are TGTGCCAGCAGCTTAGGGAGGGCCTATGGCTACACCTTC. Translating gives CASSLGRAYGYTF. The gene calls are TRBV11-2 and TRBJ1-2, with no clear D. The germline CDR1 and CDR2 sequences are SGHAT and FQNNGV. This CDR3 contains 13 residues. Between the trimmed V and J ends, which lost 1 base and 4 bases, there was a span of 7 bases.

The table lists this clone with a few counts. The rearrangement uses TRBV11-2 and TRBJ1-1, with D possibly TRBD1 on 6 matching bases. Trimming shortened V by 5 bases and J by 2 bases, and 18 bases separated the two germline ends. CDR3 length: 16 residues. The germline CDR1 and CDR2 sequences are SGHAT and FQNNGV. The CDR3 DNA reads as TGTGCCAGCAGCCTACGTTGGGGACACTCTAACACTGAAGCTTTCTTT. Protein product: CASSLRWGHSNTEAFF.

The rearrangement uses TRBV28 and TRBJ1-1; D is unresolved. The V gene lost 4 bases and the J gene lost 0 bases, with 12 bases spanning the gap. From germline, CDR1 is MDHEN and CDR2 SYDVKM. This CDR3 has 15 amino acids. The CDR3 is CASSSLGYMNTEAFF. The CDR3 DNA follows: TGTGCCAGCAGTTCCTTAGGGTATATGAACACTGAAGCTTTCTTT.

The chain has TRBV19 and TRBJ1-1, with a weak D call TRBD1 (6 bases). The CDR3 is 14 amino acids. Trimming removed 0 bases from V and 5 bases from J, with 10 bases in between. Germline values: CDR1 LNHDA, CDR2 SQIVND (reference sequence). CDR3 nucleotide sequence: TGTGCCAGTAGTATAGAAACAGGGAGAACTGAAGCTTTCTTT. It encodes CASSIETGRTEAFF.

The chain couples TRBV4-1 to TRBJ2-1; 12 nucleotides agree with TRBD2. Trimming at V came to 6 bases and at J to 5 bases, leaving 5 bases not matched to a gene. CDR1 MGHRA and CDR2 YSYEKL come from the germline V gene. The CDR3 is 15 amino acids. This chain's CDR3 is CASRLGLAGNNEQFF. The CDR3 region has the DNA TGCGCCAGCAGATTAGGACTAGCGGGGAACAATGAGCAGTTCTTC.

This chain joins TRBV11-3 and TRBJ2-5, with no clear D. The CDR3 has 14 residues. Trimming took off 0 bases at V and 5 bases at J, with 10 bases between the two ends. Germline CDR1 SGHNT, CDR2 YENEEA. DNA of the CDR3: TGTGCCAGCAGCTTAGATCTGGGTTTGGAGACCCAGTACTTC. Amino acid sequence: CASSLDLGLETQYF.

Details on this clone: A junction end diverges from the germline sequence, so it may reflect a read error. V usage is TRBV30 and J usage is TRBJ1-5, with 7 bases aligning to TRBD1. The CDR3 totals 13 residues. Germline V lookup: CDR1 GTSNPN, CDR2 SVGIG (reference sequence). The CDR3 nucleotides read TGTGCCTGCAGTGACAGGGACAATCAGCCCCAGCATTTT. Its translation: CACSDRDNQPQHF.

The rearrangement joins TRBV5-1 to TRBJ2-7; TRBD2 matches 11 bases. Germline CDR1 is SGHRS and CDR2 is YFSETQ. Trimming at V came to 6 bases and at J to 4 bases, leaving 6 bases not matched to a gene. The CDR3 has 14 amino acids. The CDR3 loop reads CASTETSGVYEQYF. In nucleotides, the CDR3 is TGCGCCAGCACCGAGACTAGCGGGGTATACGAGCAGTACTTC.

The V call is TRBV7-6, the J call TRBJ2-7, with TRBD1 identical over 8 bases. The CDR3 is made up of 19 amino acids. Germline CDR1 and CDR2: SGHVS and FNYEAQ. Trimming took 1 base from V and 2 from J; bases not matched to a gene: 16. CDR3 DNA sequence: TGTGCCAGCAGCTTAGGCGTATCGACCGGACAGGACAGGGCCTACGAGCAGTACTTC. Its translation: CASSLGVSTGQDRAYEQYF.

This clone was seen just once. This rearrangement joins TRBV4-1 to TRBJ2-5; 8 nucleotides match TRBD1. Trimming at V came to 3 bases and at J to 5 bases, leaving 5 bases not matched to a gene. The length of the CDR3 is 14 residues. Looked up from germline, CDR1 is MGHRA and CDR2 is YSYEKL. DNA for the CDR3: TGCGCCAGCAGCCATTCAGGGGGCAGGGAGACCCAGTACTTC. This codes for CASSHSGGRETQYF.

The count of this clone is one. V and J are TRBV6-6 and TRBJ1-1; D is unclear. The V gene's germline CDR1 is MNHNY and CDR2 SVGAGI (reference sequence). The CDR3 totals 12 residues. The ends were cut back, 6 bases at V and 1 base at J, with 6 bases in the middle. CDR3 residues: CASSVGNTEAFF. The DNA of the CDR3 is TGTGCCAGCAGCGTCGGGAACACTGAAGCTTTCTTT.

CDR3: CASSVQGAGSYEQYF. As DNA, the CDR3 is TGTGCCAGCAGCGTACAGGGGGCAGGGTCGTACGAGCAGTACTTC. This chain joins TRBV11-3 and TRBJ2-7, with 9 bases fitting TRBD1. The CDR3 is 15 amino acids. The V segment lost 5 bases and the J segment 4 bases; nucleotides outside the gene matches: 9. From germline, CDR1 is SGHNT and CDR2 YENEEA. The complete variable domain, with remaining parts taken from reference TRBV11-3 and TRBJ2-7, reads EAGVVQSPRYKIIEKKQPVAFWCNPISGHNTLYWYLQNLGQGPELLIRYENEEAVDDSQLPKDRFSAERLKGVDSTLKIQPAELGDSAVYLCASSVQGAGSYEQYFGPGTRLTVT.

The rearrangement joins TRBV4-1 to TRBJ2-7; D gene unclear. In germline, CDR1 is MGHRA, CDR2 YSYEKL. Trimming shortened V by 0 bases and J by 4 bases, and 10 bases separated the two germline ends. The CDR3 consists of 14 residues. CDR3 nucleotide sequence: TGCGCCAGCAGCCAAGAACCGGACCCTTACGAGCAGTACTTC. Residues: CASSQEPDPYEQYF.

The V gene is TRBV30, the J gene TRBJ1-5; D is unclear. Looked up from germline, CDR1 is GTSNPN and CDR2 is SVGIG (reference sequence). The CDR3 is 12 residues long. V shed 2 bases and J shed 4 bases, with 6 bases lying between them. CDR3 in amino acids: CAWSRQNQPQHF. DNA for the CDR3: TGTGCCTGGAGTCGCCAAAATCAGCCCCAGCATTTT.

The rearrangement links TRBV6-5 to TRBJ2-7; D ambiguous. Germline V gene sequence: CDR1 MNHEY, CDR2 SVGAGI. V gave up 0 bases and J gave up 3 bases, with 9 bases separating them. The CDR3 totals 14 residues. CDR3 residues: CASSYSNKYYEQYF. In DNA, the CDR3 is TGTGCCAGCAGTTACTCGAATAAGTACTACGAGCAGTACTTC.